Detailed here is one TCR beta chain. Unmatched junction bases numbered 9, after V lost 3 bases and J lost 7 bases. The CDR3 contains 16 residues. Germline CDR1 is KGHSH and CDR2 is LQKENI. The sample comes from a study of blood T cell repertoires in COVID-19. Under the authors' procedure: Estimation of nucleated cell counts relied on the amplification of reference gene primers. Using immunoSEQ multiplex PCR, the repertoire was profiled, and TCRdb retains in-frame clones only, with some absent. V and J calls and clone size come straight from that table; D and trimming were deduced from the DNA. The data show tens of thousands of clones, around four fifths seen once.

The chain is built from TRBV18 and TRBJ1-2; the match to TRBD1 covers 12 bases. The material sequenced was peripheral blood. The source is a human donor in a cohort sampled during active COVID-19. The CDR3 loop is CASSPTPGQGASGYTF. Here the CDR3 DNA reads TGTGCCAGCTCACCTACTCCGGGACAGGGGGCAAGTGGCTACACCTTC. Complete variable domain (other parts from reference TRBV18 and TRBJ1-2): NAGVMQNPRHLVRRRGQEARLRCSPMKGHSHVYWYRQLPEEGLKFMVYLQKENIIDESGMPKERFSAEFPKEGPSILRIQQVVRGDSAAYFCASSPTPGQGASGYTFGSGTRLTVV.